This TCR beta chain was obtained from a study of human T cells and chemical hapten exposure (dated by TCRdb to about 2021). For the wider study: For sensitization, 2% DPC in acetone was applied to a 2 cm by 2 cm area of upper inner arm skin. The mostly female patient cohort included alopecia areata with under or over 50% scalp involvement, alopecia totalis and alopecia universalis. Approximately 28 alopecia patients gave blood for TCR sequencing at one to four time points (pre-sensitization, 2, 6 and 24 weeks). Throughout the approximately 25-week study period, patients were also given weekly therapeutic DPC doses on the scalp. Libraries were pooled for sequencing, and variation in per-sample TCR yields was attributed mainly to small differences in library volumes within the pool. This study followed changes in the peripheral blood TCR repertoire in vivo during primary and secondary sensitization of alopecia patients to the hapten diphenylcyclopropenone (DPC). Blood samples were taken from patients before sensitization (week 0) and at 2, 6 and about 24 weeks after DPC sensitization. Patch tests used Finn chambers with 0.01% DPC on the upper back, scored after 6 days by International Contact Dermatitis Research Group standards.

After removal of 4 bases from V and 2 bases from J, the junction retains 5 bases not matched to a gene. CDR1 and CDR2 are read off the germline V gene as SQVTM and ANQGSEA. Spanning cysteine to phenylalanine, the CDR3 consists of 14 amino acids. The sequence is cut down to CDR3 DNA, 42 bases in frame from base 1. Beyond this particular receptor, the publication reports: DPC sensitization did not change how many TCRs were above 1 in 1000 frequency, and no evidence was found of alterations in global repertoire structure. Significantly more large CDR3 similarity clusters were formed by expanded TCRs than by pre-sensitization or healthy control sets, consistent with antigen-driven responses. After repeated subsampling, the strength of the expansion versus patch-test correlation and the threshold at which it became significant changed. The number of PT1 expanded TCRs positively correlated with patch test score, significant at thresholds 8, 16 and 32 but not 4. Because all patients had alopecia, a presumed autoimmune disease, the immune response of the patients might differ from that of healthy individuals.

According to the study, the label for this sample's time point signals: pre-sensitization, week 0. Interpreted using the paper, the treatment or condition label stands for: therapeutic diphenylcyclopropenone sensitization with weekly scalp DPC. Blood at each patch-test visit was drawn before the patch test was applied. To be eligible, patients had to be aged 18 to 70, diagnosed with alopecia and judged suitable for DPC therapy, while pregnant patients were excluded. Total RNA was isolated from unfractionated whole blood collected in Tempus Blood RNA tubes. The library was produced with RACE. The run used a NextSeq 500. During library preparation, unique molecular identifiers were attached to individual cDNA molecules so that TCRs could be counted in a quantitative, reproducible way. Each blood RNA sample was used to sequence both TCR alpha and TCR beta chains. Per the source publication's procedure: The median number of TCRs per sample was roughly 94,000, ranging from 23,224 to 690,600. The Decombinator software suite was used to annotate the V, J and CDR3 of the TCR reads. To make PS versus PT1 abundance plots, every sample was subsampled to the same number of TCRs (28,000). Expanded TCRs were defined as absent before sensitization and observed at least eight times at the 2-week time point. TCRdb reworked the public reads: Q25 trimming with fastp, MiXCR clone assembly, productive beta chains retained. Rows are unified per CDR3 protein, each entry keeping the most common DNA and genes. These V and J calls originate from TCRdb's pipeline instead of the authors' own analysis. This sample lists roughly 40,000 distinct CDR3 sequences; approximately 10% were detected once. The top ten clones comprise less than 6.5% of the sample.

To note about this clonotype: This clone's antigen is unknown. Per-nucleotide qualities are absent, and no much larger clonotype sits a single base away.

This material consisted of whole blood, taken in connection with sensitization to the hapten diphenylcyclopropenone (DPC). The chain is encoded by TRBV29-1 joined to TRBJ2-7, and TRBD1 aligns with 10 junction nucleotides. The sequence was obtained from a man aged 25 to 40 with alopecia areata. Some clones in this sample may be carry-over from other donors' samples. In nucleotides, the sequence is TGCAGCGTTGTTCGGGACAGGGGTACCTACGAGCAGTACTTC. This encodes CSVVRDRGTYEQYF.